This TCR beta chain was captured by sequencing in a study of shared clonotypes between healthy human individuals. This clone was counted a single time. The V gene lost 0 bases and the J gene lost 3 bases, with 11 bases spanning the gap. Germline values: CDR1 MNHEY, CDR2 SMNVEV (reference sequence). The CDR3 covers 16 residues. TCRdb's copy holds only in-frame clones and misses some; the assay was immunoSEQ multiplex PCR. This sample has about 2 million clones; approximately 94% occur once, and the top ten carry about 1.1%. The naive CD8 population came from CD45RO-negative cells selected for CCR7, without terminally differentiated effector memory CD45RA+ cells.

The clonotype was recovered from a man younger than 30 in good health. V gene TRBV27 combines with J gene TRBJ2-2; tentatively, D is TRBD2 (6 bases). Sequences were obtained from naive CD8+ T cells sorted from blood. In nucleotides, the CDR3 is TGTGCCAGCAGTTTATCGGAGGTAGCGGACACCGGGGAGCTGTTTTTT. Encoded protein: CASSLSEVADTGELFF.